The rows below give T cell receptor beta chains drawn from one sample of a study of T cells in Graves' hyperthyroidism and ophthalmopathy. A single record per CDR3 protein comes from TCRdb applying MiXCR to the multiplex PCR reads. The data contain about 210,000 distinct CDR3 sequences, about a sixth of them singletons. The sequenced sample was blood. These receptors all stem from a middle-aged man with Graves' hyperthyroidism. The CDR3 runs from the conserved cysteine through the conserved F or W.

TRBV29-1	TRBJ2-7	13	CSVTTGSSYEQYF
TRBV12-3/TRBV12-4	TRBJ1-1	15	CASSPSWGGGTEAFF
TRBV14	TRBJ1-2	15	CASSRTTGQYYGYTF
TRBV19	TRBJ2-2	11	CASSSTGELFF
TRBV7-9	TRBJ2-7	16	CASSPRGAYSSYEQYF
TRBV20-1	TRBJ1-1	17	CSARDSGAVGMNTEAFF
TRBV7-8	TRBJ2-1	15	CASSLAGLAGVEQFF
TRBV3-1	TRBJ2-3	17	CASSRGLGTGGRDTQYF
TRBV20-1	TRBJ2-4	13	CSARLDFKNIQYF
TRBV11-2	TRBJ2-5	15	CASSLLTVPRETQYF
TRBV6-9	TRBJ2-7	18	CASSLKTGTGGPSYEQYF
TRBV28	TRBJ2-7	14	CATETSGSSYEQYF
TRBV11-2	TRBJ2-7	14	CASSSQLRAGEQYF
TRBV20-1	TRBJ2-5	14	CSASLGGVGETQYF
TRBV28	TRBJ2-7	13	CASSLPGAGEQYF
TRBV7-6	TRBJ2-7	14	CASSPQPTGYEQYF